This T cell receptor beta chain comes out of a study of T cells after yellow fever vaccination. Broader study findings: The secondary response was weaker but peaked faster, day 5 versus 15. A large majority of primary-vaccination clones showed up again after the booster (around 95% CD4, around 90% CD8).

The ends lost 0 bases at V and 7 bases at J; junction bases unmatched: 0. This CDR3 region has 14 residues. CDR1 is LGHNA and CDR2 is YNFKEQ in the germline V gene. A single record per CDR3 protein comes from TCRdb applying MiXCR to the 5' RACE reads. The sample lists about 260,000 distinct CDR3 sequences, around 4.9% seen once, with about 3.5% in the top ten. Remarks on this clonotype: The antigen is not known.

The TCR sequence derives from a man between 18 and 29 years old who received the YFV17D yellow fever vaccine. J is TRBJ2-1 and V is TRBV4-2; 10 nucleotides align to TRBD2. The material was CD4+ T cells sorted from PBMCs, obtained on the day of the yellow fever booster vaccination. DNA for the CDR3: TGTGCCAGCAGCCAAGAACTAGCGGGAAATGAGCAGTTCTTC. Its translation is CASSQELAGNEQFF.